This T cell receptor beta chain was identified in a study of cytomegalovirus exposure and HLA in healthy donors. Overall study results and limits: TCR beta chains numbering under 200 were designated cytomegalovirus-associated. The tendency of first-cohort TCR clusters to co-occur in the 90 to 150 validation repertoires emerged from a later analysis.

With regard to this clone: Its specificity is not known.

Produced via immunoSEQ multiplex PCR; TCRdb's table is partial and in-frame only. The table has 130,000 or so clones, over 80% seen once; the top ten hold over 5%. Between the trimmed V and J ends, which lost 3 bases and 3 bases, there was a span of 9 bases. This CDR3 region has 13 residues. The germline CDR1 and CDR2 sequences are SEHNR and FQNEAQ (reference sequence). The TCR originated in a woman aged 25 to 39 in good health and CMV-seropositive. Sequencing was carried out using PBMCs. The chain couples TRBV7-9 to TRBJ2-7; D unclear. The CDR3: CASSFGGVYEQYF. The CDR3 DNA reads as TGTGCCAGCAGCTTTGGTGGAGTCTACGAGCAGTACTTC. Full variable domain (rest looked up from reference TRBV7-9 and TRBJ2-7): DTGVSQNPRHKITKRGQNVTFRCDPISEHNRLYWYRQTLGQGPEFLTYFQNEAQLEKSRLLSDRFSAERPKGSFSTLEIQRTEQGDSAMYLCASSFGGVYEQYFGPGTRLTVT.